One TCR beta chain is described in this entry. The antigen is undetermined. This record belongs to a study of regulatory T cells in long-lasting Graves disease. Findings of the study overall: Study was limited to peripheral blood, excluding thyroid tissue.

Libraries of TCR beta came from iRepertoire HTBI primers plus Arm-PCR of CDR3 regions. TCRdb itself ran the multiplex PCR reads through MiXCR, one entry per CDR3 protein. The repertoire holds approximately 470,000 distinct CDR3 sequences, with about 17% as singletons. Time point of the sample: newly diagnosed GD, antithyroid drugs for less than 3 months. The TCR library was prepared using RNA isolated from PBMCs. The germline V gene has CDR1 SQVTM and CDR2 ANQGSEA. The J segment lost 11 bases and the V segment lost 6 bases, leaving 11 bases of the junction unmatched. This CDR3 contains 12 residues. This sample also appeared in a second study, on T cells in Graves' hyperthyroidism and ophthalmopathy. Turning to that study: In validation, the model predicted ophthalmopathy. These predictions came a median about 6 months before onset.

This sequence was found in a man aged 35 to 55 with Graves disease. The chain employs TRBV29-1 and TRBJ1-1; 8 bases fit TRBD1. The sample in question was peripheral blood mononuclear cells (PBMCs), obtained at new diagnosis, from a patient treated with antithyroid drugs. The chain's CDR3 is CSVLTGVEGAFF. Here the CDR3 DNA reads TGCAGCGTCCTGACAGGGGTTGAGGGGGCTTTCTTT.